One sample yielded the 9 T cell receptor beta chains listed below, sequenced in a study of blood T cell repertoires in COVID-19 (dated by TCRdb to the early 2020s). The library was produced with the immunoSEQ multiplex PCR assay. TCRdb obtained this table from immuneACCESS and retained in-frame rearrangements with V and J assigned. These tables miss some clones; where compared with another copy, unresolved V genes account for less than half of the shortfall, and the remainder is unexplained. This sample comprises some 100,000 clones, approximately 90% of them detected only once. Of the sample, 4% to 6% is held by the ten largest clones. The sequenced sample was peripheral blood. These receptors were taken from a man aged 50 to 59 with acute or convalescent COVID-19.

V and J are TRBV11-2 and TRBJ1-1, with D unclear. The CDR3 has 14 amino acids. Trimming removed 3 bases at V and 1 base at J, with 9 bases between. Germline V lookup: CDR1 SGHAT, CDR2 FQNNGV. CDR3 loop: CASSFAGRNTEAFF. The CDR3 DNA reads as TGTGCCAGCAGCTTTGCGGGTCGGAACACTGAAGCTTTCTTT.

V and J are TRBV28 and TRBJ2-3, with TRBD2 matching over 11 bases. The CDR3 runs to 18 residues. After removal of 3 bases from V and 2 bases from J, the junction contained 10 bases not matched to a gene. Germline V gene lookup returns CDR1 MDHEN and CDR2 SYDVKM. CDR3 region: CASSFPTSGKLPTDTQYF. CDR3 DNA: TGTGCCAGCAGTTTCCCGACTAGCGGGAAGCTTCCCACAGATACGCAGTATTTT. The variable domain in full, completed from reference TRBV28 and TRBJ2-3, reads DVKVTQSSRYLVKRTGEKVFLECVQDMDHENMFWYRQDPGLGLRLIYFSYDVKMKEKGDIPEGYSVSREKKERFSLILESASTNQTSMYLCASSFPTSGKLPTDTQYFGPGTRLTVL.

CDR3 sequence reads: CASSLVAVYNEQFF. For the CDR3, the DNA is TGTGCCAGCAGCTTAGTAGCGGTATACAATGAGCAGTTCTTC. This chain joins TRBV11-3 and TRBJ2-1; D possibly corresponds to TRBD2 (6 bases). Germline assignment: CDR1 SGHNT and CDR2 YENEEA. This CDR3 contains 14 residues. Deletions cut 1 base from V and 4 bases from J, with 8 bases between.

The chain has TRBV10-1 and TRBJ2-1; 10 bases agree with TRBD1. This CDR3 has 15 amino acids. V lost 5 bases, J lost 7 bases, and 8 bases stayed unmatched. The germline CDR1 and CDR2 sequences are WNHNN and SYGVQD (reference sequence). The CDR3 nucleotides are TGCGCCAGCAGTCCCCGGGACAGGGGTCTGAATGAGCAGTTCTTC. Protein sequence: CASSPRDRGLNEQFF.

The chain uses TRBV6-4 and TRBJ2-1, with 11 bases fitting TRBD2. Looked up from germline, CDR1 is MRHNA and CDR2 is SNTAGT. This CDR3 spans 15 amino acids. The V segment lost 0 bases and the J segment 5 bases; nucleotides outside the gene matches: 0. Here the CDR3 reads CASSDSGLADNEQFF. Written as DNA, the CDR3 is TGTGCCAGCAGTGACTCGGGACTAGCGGACAATGAGCAGTTCTTC.

In DNA, the CDR3 is TGTGCCAGCAGCTCGACAGGGCCTAACTATGGCTACACCTTC. This encodes CASSSTGPNYGYTF. The chain is built from TRBV5-4 and TRBJ1-2; 7 bases align to TRBD1. Germline V gene sequence: CDR1 SGHNT, CDR2 YYREEE (reference sequence). CDR3 length equals 14 residues. V dropped 3 bases and J dropped 0; count of bases not matched to a gene: 2.

The chain's CDR3 is CASSQGQGETQYF. CDR3 nucleotide sequence: TGTGCCAGCAGCCAGGGACAGGGAGAGACCCAGTACTTC. The chain is built from TRBV7-9 and TRBJ2-5, with 9 bases identical to TRBD1. The CDR3 consists of 13 residues. The V segment lost 5 bases and the J segment 4 bases; nucleotides outside the gene matches: 2. The germline CDR1 and CDR2 sequences are SEHNR and FQNEAQ (reference sequence).

The V call is TRBV6-6, the J call TRBJ2-7; a weak D match, TRBD2 (6 bases). CDR1 is MNHNY, CDR2 SVGAGI, per germline (reference sequence). The germline V and J ends were trimmed by 7 bases and 2 bases, with 18 bases remaining between them. This CDR3 contains 15 residues. The CDR3 DNA reads as TGTGCCAGCACCACTAGCACCCACCGGCCCTACGAGCAGTACTTC. Residues: CASTTSTHRPYEQYF.

This chain uses TRBV25-1 with TRBJ2-1; D gene unclear. V shed 8 bases and J shed 1 base, with 6 bases lying between them. CDR1 is MGHDK, CDR2 SYGVNS, per germline. This CDR3 region has 12 residues. The CDR3 sequence: CASPCSYNEQFF. The CDR3 DNA reads as TGTGCCAGCCCTTGTTCCTACAATGAGCAGTTCTTC.